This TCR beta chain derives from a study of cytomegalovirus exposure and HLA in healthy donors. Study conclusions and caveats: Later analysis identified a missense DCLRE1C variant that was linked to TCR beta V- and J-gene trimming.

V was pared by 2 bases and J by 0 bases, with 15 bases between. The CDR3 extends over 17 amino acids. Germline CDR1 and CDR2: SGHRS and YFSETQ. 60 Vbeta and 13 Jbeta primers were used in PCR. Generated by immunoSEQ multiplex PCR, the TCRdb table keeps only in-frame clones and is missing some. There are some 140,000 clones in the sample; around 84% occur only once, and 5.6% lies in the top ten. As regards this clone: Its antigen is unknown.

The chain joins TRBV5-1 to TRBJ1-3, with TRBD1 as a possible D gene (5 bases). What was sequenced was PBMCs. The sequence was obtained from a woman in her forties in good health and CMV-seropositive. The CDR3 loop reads CASSFNPGISSGNTIYF. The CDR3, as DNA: TGCGCCAGCAGCTTCAATCCAGGGATCAGCTCTGGAAACACCATATATTTT.